These T cell receptor beta chains were read from a single sample in a study of blood T cell repertoires in COVID-19. Produced via immunoSEQ multiplex PCR; TCRdb's table is partial and in-frame only. Among over 130,000 clones listed, around 89% were seen once. The specimen sequenced was peripheral blood. Every receptor here comes from a human donor in a cohort sampled during active COVID-19. CDR3s include the opening cysteine and the closing phenylalanine or tryptophan. D genes are given only for firm matches. Rows give clone size only sometimes, using once, few, many, or a class for an expanded clone.

v_gene	j_gene	abundance	d_gene	CDR3nt	CDR3aa
TRBV4-1	TRBJ2-3	-	-	TGCGCCAGCAGAAGCACACAGGGTAATGCAGATACGCAGTATTTT	CASRSTQGNADTQYF
TRBV5-6	TRBJ2-5	-	TRBD1	TGTGCCAGCAGCTTGGTCGGGACAGACCCGGGGGAGACCCAGTACTTC	CASSLVGTDPGETQYF
TRBV12-3/TRBV12-4	TRBJ2-7	-	-	TGTGCCAGCAATATCCAGGGGTACGAGCAGTACTTC	CASNIQGYEQYF
TRBV18	TRBJ2-5	-	TRBD1	TGTGCCAGCTCGCCGGGACAGGTGGAGACCCAGTACTTC	CASSPGQVETQYF
TRBV14	TRBJ2-7	-	TRBD2	TGTGCCAGCAGTTTCGGGGGGGCCGGACCCTACGAGCAGTACTTC	CASSFGGAGPYEQYF
TRBV5-1	TRBJ2-3	-	TRBD2	TGCGCCAGCAGCTTGGGTAGCGGGGGGGCGGATACGCAGTATTTT	CASSLGSGGADTQYF
TRBV18	TRBJ2-1	-	-	TGTGCCAGCTCACCACAGGCAGGGGGGAATGAGCAGTTCTTC	CASSPQAGGNEQFF
TRBV18	TRBJ1-2	once	TRBD1	TGTGCCAGCTCACCACCCGGACAGGGGGCGAGATATGGCTACACCTTC	CASSPPGQGARYGYTF
TRBV7-9	TRBJ2-3	-	-	TGTGCCAGCAGCCCCCAATATTTT	CASSPQYF
TRBV25-1	TRBJ2-7	-	-	TGTGCCAGCAGTGCGGAGAACTTTTCCGACGAGCAGTACTTC	CASSAENFSDEQYF
TRBV12-3/TRBV12-4	TRBJ2-3	once	-	TGTGCCAGCACCCGCGATTTCGGAGATACGCAGTATTTT	CASTRDFGDTQYF
TRBV5-5	TRBJ1-1	-	-	TGTGCCAGCAGCTTGGCCGGGGATTACACTGAAGCTTTCTTT	CASSLAGDYTEAFF
TRBV6-5	TRBJ2-2	-	TRBD1	TGTGCCAGCAGCCCAGGGGGCGTTAACACCGGGGAGCTGTTTTTT	CASSPGGVNTGELFF
TRBV21-1	TRBJ1-5	-	-	TGTGCCAGCAGCAAATCAAAGGGCAGGGGGCGAGGCAATCAGCCCCAGCATTTT	CASSKSKGRGRGNQPQHF
TRBV5-1	TRBJ2-5	-	-	TGCGCCAGCAGCTTGTCAGACCCAGGGGTAGAGACCCAGTACTTC	CASSLSDPGVETQYF
TRBV3-1/TRBV3-2	TRBJ2-5	-	TRBD1	TGTGCCAGCAGCCGCCGACAGGGGGCGAGGGAGACCCAGTACTTC	CASSRRQGARETQYF
TRBV10-3	TRBJ1-2	-	-	TGTGCCATCAGTGGATTTTTGACGGAGGCGGGTTTCTATGGCTACACCTTC	CAISGFLTEAGFYGYTF
TRBV6-1	TRBJ1-2	few	TRBD1	TGTGCCAGCAGTGATGCCGGGACAGGCCCATGGGGCTACACCTTC	CASSDAGTGPWGYTF
TRBV7-2	TRBJ2-7	-	-	TGTGCCAGCAGCTTGGACTTGTTCGCCACCTACGAGCAGTACTTC	CASSLDLFATYEQYF
TRBV18	TRBJ1-1	-	TRBD1	TGTGCCAGCTCAGTACAGGGGTTGAACACTGAAGCTTTCTTT	CASSVQGLNTEAFF